One sample yielded the 3 T cell receptor beta chains listed below, sequenced in a study of glioma-infiltrating T cells (dated by TCRdb to the mid-2010s). The instrument given in TCRdb is Illumina MiSeq. The iRepertoire nested amplicon-rescue multiplex PCR (arm-PCR) platform was used to amplify TCR alpha and beta CDR3 regions from RNA. TCRdb trimmed the raw reads at Q25, called clones with MiXCR and kept productive beta chains. Every entry covers one CDR3 protein and lists the most common genes and DNA from its rows. The sample table lists about 210,000 distinct CDR3 sequences, approximately 30% of them with a count of one. Over 20% of the sample rests with the top ten. The sequenced sample consisted of glioma tissue, nonneoplastic brain tissue, or PBMCs (not recorded which). These receptors were taken from a human donor with low-grade glioma or glioblastoma, undergoing nonglioma brain surgery, or in good health (not recorded which).

Remarks on this clonotype: A much bigger clone sits one base away, suggesting this may be a read error. This rearrangement joins TRBV6-6 to TRBJ2-6; no definite D call. The CDR3 has 12 amino acids. CDR1 is MNHNY and CDR2 is SVGAGI in the germline V gene (reference sequence). Trimming pared 4 bases from V and 12 bases from J, leaving 10 bases between. As DNA, the CDR3 is TGTGCCAGCAGTTCGTCTTCTCTCGTCCTGACTTTC. Its translation is CASSSSSLVLTF.

The chain uses TRBV11-2 and TRBJ2-1; D remains ambiguous. Deletions cut 2 bases from V and 6 bases from J, with 11 bases between. The CDR3 consists of 14 residues. From germline, CDR1 is SGHAT and CDR2 FQNNGV. The CDR3 nucleotides read TGTGCCAGCAGCTTATGGTCCGGAAGCAATGAGCAGTTCTTC. This codes for CASSLWSGSNEQFF.

Many counts were recorded for this clonotype. The V and J genes are TRBV20-1 and TRBJ1-5; the match to TRBD1 covers 10 bases. CDR1 DFQATT and CDR2 SNEGSKA come from the germline V gene (reference sequence). V lost 2 bases, J lost 4 bases, and 8 bases stayed unmatched. CDR3 size: 16 residues. This CDR3 reads CSARLTGGFGNQPQHF. The CDR3 DNA reads TGCAGTGCTAGATTGACAGGGGGCTTCGGGAATCAGCCCCAGCATTTT.